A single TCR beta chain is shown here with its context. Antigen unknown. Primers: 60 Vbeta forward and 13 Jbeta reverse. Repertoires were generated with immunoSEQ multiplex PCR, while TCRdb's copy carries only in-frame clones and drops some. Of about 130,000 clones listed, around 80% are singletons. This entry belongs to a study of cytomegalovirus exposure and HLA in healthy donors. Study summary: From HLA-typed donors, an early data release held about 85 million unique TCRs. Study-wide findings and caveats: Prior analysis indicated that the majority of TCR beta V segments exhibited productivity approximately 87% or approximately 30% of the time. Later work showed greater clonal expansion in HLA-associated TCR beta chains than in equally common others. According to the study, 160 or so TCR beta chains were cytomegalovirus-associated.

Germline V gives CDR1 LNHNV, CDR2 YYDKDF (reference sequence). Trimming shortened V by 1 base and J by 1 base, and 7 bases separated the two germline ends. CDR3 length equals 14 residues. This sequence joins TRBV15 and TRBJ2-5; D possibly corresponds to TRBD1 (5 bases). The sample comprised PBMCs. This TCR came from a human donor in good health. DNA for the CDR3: TGTGCCACCAGCAGAGGGGGCCCCCAAGAGACCCAGTACTTC. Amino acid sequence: CATSRGGPQETQYF.